The rows below give T cell receptor beta chains drawn from one sample of a study of shared clonotypes between healthy human individuals. Measured with immunoSEQ multiplex PCR; TCRdb has only the in-frame clones, and not every one. The sample yields some 1,900,000 clones, approximately 94% seen once. The specimen was naive CD8+ T cells sorted from blood. The receptor source for this set is a man aged 18 to 29 in good health. Each CDR3 is given with its conserved first and last residue. D genes are given only for firm matches.

>TRBV5-4|TRBJ2-7|.
CASSLDDYEQYF
TGTGCCAGCAGCTTGGACGATTACGAGCAGTACTTC
>TRBV4-3|TRBJ1-1|.
CASSQIRAENTEAFF
TGCGCCAGCAGCCAAATAAGGGCAGAGAACACTGAAGCTTTCTTT
>TRBV7-8|TRBJ2-1|.
CASSLGQGLDEQFF
TGTGCCAGCAGCTTGGGGCAGGGGTTGGATGAGCAGTTCTTC
>TRBV7-8|TRBJ2-1|.
CASSLNVRLDHEQFF
TGTGCCAGCAGCTTAAATGTCAGGCTAGACCATGAGCAGTTCTTC
>TRBV28|TRBJ1-5|.
CASTPGGGNQPQHF
TGTGCCAGCACACCTGGTGGGGGCAATCAGCCCCAGCATTTT
>TRBV7-2|TRBJ2-7|.
CASSSGGLTYEQYF
TGTGCCAGCAGCTCTGGCGGACTAACTTATGAGCAGTACTTC
>TRBV6-1|TRBJ2-7|.
CASSERGIPPGYEQYF
TGTGCCAGCAGTGAACGAGGTATCCCACCGGGCTACGAGCAGTACTTC
>TRBV29-1|TRBJ1-2|TRBD1
CSASAGGNYGYTF
TGCAGCGCTTCCGCAGGGGGCAACTATGGCTACACCTTC
>TRBV4-3|TRBJ2-2|TRBD2
CASSQGGYTGELFF
TGCGCCAGCAGCCAGGGGGGGTACACCGGGGAGCTGTTTTTT
>TRBV27|TRBJ2-7|TRBD1
CASSPGQGSSYEQYF
TGTGCCAGCAGCCCTGGACAGGGAAGCTCCTACGAGCAGTACTTC
>TRBV2|TRBJ2-2|TRBD1
CATPSDRAGTGELFF
TGTGCCACACCCTCGGACAGGGCGGGCACCGGGGAGCTGTTTTTT
>TRBV5-8|TRBJ1-6|.
CASSLSGYGSPLHF
TGTGCCAGCAGCTTGTCGGGCTACGGTTCACCCCTCCACTTT
>TRBV6-5|TRBJ2-7|TRBD1
CASSSTGGSSDEQYF
TGTGCCAGCAGTTCGACAGGGGGGTCCTCGGACGAGCAGTACTTC
>TRBV9|TRBJ2-5|.
CASSGRGFSETQYF
TGTGCCAGCAGCGGGCGGGGTTTTTCAGAGACCCAGTACTTC
>TRBV4-3|TRBJ2-5|.
CASSPVGNLETQYF
TGCGCCAGCAGCCCGGTAGGAAACCTGGAGACCCAGTACTTC
>TRBV11-2|TRBJ2-5|.
CASSLAGTAQETQYF
TGTGCCAGCAGCTTAGCGGGCACAGCCCAAGAGACCCAGTACTTC
>TRBV5-6|TRBJ2-7|.
CASSSVAVSSYEQYF
TGTGCCAGCAGCAGCGTAGCGGTTAGCTCCTACGAGCAGTACTTC
>TRBV7-9|TRBJ1-1|TRBD1
CASSLAQGAPFSEAFF
TGTGCCAGCAGCTTAGCGCAGGGGGCCCCCTTCTCTGAAGCTTTCTTT
>TRBV27|TRBJ2-7|.
CASSVAGVSSYEQYF
TGTGCCAGCAGCGTAGCCGGAGTTAGCTCCTACGAGCAGTACTTC
>TRBV6-1|TRBJ2-1|TRBD1
CASSASGTGSHEQFF
TGTGCCAGCAGTGCTTCCGGGACAGGGTCCCATGAGCAGTTCTTC
>TRBV14|TRBJ1-2|TRBD1
CASSQSRAGGIYGYTF
TGTGCCAGCAGCCAAAGCCGAGCAGGGGGCATATATGGCTACACCTTC
>TRBV7-2|TRBJ2-1|TRBD2
CASSDIAGRHFGYNEQFF
TGTGCCAGCAGCGACATAGCGGGACGTCATTTTGGGTACAATGAGCAGTTCTTC
>TRBV27|TRBJ2-3|.
CASSSITGLGADTQYF
TGTGCCAGCAGTTCCATAACGGGCCTAGGAGCAGATACGCAGTATTTT
>TRBV13|TRBJ2-5|TRBD2
CASSQGTSGQETQYF
TGTGCCAGCAGCCAAGGGACTAGCGGGCAAGAGACCCAGTACTTC
>TRBV7-6|TRBJ2-7|.
CASSLDGGVSYEQYF
TGTGCCAGCAGCTTAGACGGGGGCGTCTCCTACGAGCAGTACTTC
>TRBV6-5|TRBJ2-7|TRBD1
CASSYSTGPNEQYF
TGTGCCAGCAGTTACTCGACAGGGCCCAACGAGCAGTACTTC
>TRBV7-2|TRBJ1-5|.
CASSLAVYSNQPQHF
TGTGCCAGCAGCTTAGCTGTATATAGCAATCAGCCCCAGCATTTT
>TRBV30|TRBJ2-3|TRBD2
CAWSDPGLAIDTQYF
TGTGCCTGGAGTGACCCGGGACTAGCGATAGATACGCAGTATTTT
>TRBV27|TRBJ2-2|.
CASRPGWIIAGELFF
TGTGCCAGCCGGCCAGGGTGGATTATTGCCGGGGAGCTGTTTTTT
>TRBV6-5|TRBJ1-1|.
CASTEPGTEAFF
TGTGCCAGCACCGAACCAGGCACTGAAGCTTTCTTT
>TRBV29-1|TRBJ2-6|.
CSVEDGLSGANVLTF
TGCAGCGTTGAAGATGGCCTCTCTGGGGCCAACGTCCTGACTTTC
>TRBV2|TRBJ1-1|TRBD1
CASRPGTGGVRNTEAFF
TGTGCCAGCAGACCCGGGACAGGGGGCGTCAGGAACACTGAAGCTTTCTTT